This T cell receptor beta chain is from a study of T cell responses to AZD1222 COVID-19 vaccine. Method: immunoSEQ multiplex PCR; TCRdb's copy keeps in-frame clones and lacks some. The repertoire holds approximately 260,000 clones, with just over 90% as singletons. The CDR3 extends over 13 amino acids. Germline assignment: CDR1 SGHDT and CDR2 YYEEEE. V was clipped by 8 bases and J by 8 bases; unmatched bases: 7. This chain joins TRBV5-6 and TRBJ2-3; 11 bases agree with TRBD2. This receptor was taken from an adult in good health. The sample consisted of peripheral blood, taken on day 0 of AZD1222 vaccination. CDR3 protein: CASKTSGIGTQYF. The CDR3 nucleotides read TGTGCCAGTAAGACTAGCGGGATAGGTACGCAGTATTTT.